This passage covers 25 T cell receptor beta chains from one sample sequenced in a study of PD-1 blockade in classical Hodgkin lymphoma. As to time point: cycle 4 day 1 (C4D1), after less than 7 weeks of nivolumab. In every patient, relapse followed autologous stem cell transplantation, while exposure to brentuximab vedotin differed. Purified CD4+ T cells were obtained from thawed PBMCs through magnetic negative selection. Here immunoSEQ multiplex PCR was the method, and the copy in TCRdb shows in-frame clones only, minus some. The sample lists around 11,000 clones, approximately 81% occurring once. Sequenced material: CD4+ T cells from blood, taken before the fourth cycle of nivolumab. The receptors were gathered from a human donor with classical Hodgkin lymphoma.

This clone was detected only a few times. V usage is TRBV7-2 and J usage is TRBJ2-7, with 9 nucleotides matching TRBD2. CDR3 length: 14 residues. Germline values: CDR1 SGHTA, CDR2 FQGNSA. V lost 5 bases to trimming and J lost 6 bases; unmatched junction nucleotides: 8. CDR3 DNA sequence: TGTGCCAGCAGCCCTTCCTGGACTAGCGTCGAGCAGTACTTC. Its protein product is CASSPSWTSVEQYF.

V usage is TRBV28 and J usage is TRBJ2-7; no clear D. This CDR3 is built from 14 residues. V was clipped by 5 bases and J by 4 bases, with 15 bases between them. The germline gives CDR1 MDHEN, CDR2 SYDVKM. The CDR3 is CASSNPGLTYEQYF. DNA for the CDR3: TGTGCCAGCAGTAATCCGGGTCTCACGTACGAGCAGTACTTC.

The CDR3 nucleotides read TGTGCCAGCTCACCGGGGACAGGGGGCACTGAAGCTTTCTTT. Translated: CASSPGTGGTEAFF. This chain joins TRBV18 and TRBJ1-1, with 11 bases that match TRBD1. V dropped 3 bases and J dropped 4; count of bases not matched to a gene: 1. The length of the CDR3 is 14 residues. Germline CDR1 and CDR2: KGHSH and LQKENI. Full variable domain (outside the CDR3, taken from reference TRBV18 and TRBJ1-1): NAGVMQNPRHLVRRRGQEARLRCSPMKGHSHVYWYRQLPEEGLKFMVYLQKENIIDESGMPKERFSAEFPKEGPSILRIQQVVRGDSAAYFCASSPGTGGTEAFFGQGTRLTVV.

The chain uses TRBV13 and TRBJ2-3; no definite D call. The CDR3 extends over 12 amino acids. V lost 4 bases and J 2 bases, leaving 4 bases between the germline ends. From germline, CDR1 is PRHDT and CDR2 FYEKMQ (reference sequence). This chain's CDR3 is CASSYNTDTQYF. DNA for the CDR3: TGTGCCAGCAGCTACAACACAGATACGCAGTATTTT.

The table lists this clone with a count of one. V usage is TRBV4-2 and J usage is TRBJ2-7; D is ambiguous. This CDR3 has 13 residues. V was cut by 0 bases and J by 4 bases, with 7 bases left in between. The germline gives CDR1 LGHNA, CDR2 YNFKEQ. This CDR3 reads CASSQDFEYEQYF. The CDR3 coding sequence is TGTGCCAGCAGCCAAGATTTTGAGTACGAGCAGTACTTC.

This clone was observed a single time. V is TRBV5-1 and J is TRBJ2-7, with 8 bases lining up with TRBD1. There are 14 residues in the CDR3. With V trimmed by 0 bases and J by 3 bases, 2 bases remained unmatched. The germline gives CDR1 SGHRS, CDR2 YFSETQ. The CDR3 nucleotides read TGCGCCAGCAGCTTGGGAACAGGGGGCTACGAGCAGTACTTC. It encodes CASSLGTGGYEQYF.

V and J are TRBV27 and TRBJ2-3; weak D call: TRBD2 (6 bases). CDR3 length: 14 residues. V was shortened by 3 bases and J by 5 bases, with 12 bases between the two germline ends. Germline assignment: CDR1 MNHEY and CDR2 SMNVEV (reference sequence). The CDR3 region is CASSFESGRDTQYF. The DNA for the CDR3 is TGTGCCAGCAGTTTTGAGTCCGGGAGAGATACGCAGTATTTT.

This chain links TRBV28 with TRBJ2-3; perhaps D is TRBD1 or TRBD2 (6 bases each). With 3 bases removed from V and 4 bases from J, the gap between germline ends came to 11 bases. The CDR3 has 14 residues. Germline CDR1 and CDR2: MDHEN and SYDVKM. For the CDR3, the DNA is TGTGCCAGCAGTTTGGGGGGCGCAGCAGATACGCAGTATTTT. It encodes CASSLGGAADTQYF.

This sequence joins TRBV9 and TRBJ2-6; D unresolved. Germline V gene lookup returns CDR1 SGDLS and CDR2 YYNGEE. The ends were cut back, 4 bases at V and 0 bases at J, with 17 bases in the middle. CDR3 size: 18 residues. In nucleotides, the CDR3 is TGTGCCAGCAGCACCCGGACCCGATGGGACTCTGGGGCCAACGTCCTGACTTTC. This gives the protein CASSTRTRWDSGANVLTF.

The rearrangement joins TRBV25-1 to TRBJ2-1, with a weak D call TRBD2 (6 bases). Trimming left V 3 bases short and J 5 bases short, with 14 bases between. Germline CDR1 is MGHDK and CDR2 is SYGVNS. The CDR3 has 15 residues. The CDR3 is CASSDRQLAHNEQFF. The CDR3 nucleotides read TGTGCCAGCAGTGATCGCCAACTAGCCCACAATGAGCAGTTCTTC.

The chain employs TRBV5-5 and TRBJ2-1, with D uncertain. The germline V and J ends were trimmed by 0 bases and 12 bases, with 7 bases remaining between them. Looked up from germline, CDR1 is SGHKS and CDR2 is YYEKEE (reference sequence). The CDR3 has 11 amino acids. The DNA of the CDR3 is TGTGCCAGCAGCTTGGCCGGAATGCAGTTCTTC. Translating gives CASSLAGMQFF.

The chain uses TRBV28 and TRBJ2-1; D is possibly TRBD2 (6 bases). Looked up from germline, CDR1 is MDHEN and CDR2 is SYDVKM. CDR3 length equals 16 residues. Trimming left V 5 bases short and J 9 bases short, with 23 bases between. For the CDR3, the DNA is TGTGCCAGCAGTACCCTTACGGCGGGGCTCGCCGGTGAGCAGTTCTTC. Translation gives CASSTLTAGLAGEQFF.

Here the CDR3 DNA reads TGTGCCTGGAGTGTACGCCAGATCTATGGCTACACCTTC. It encodes CAWSVRQIYGYTF. The rearrangement links TRBV30 to TRBJ1-2; D uncertain. CDR1 is GTSNPN, CDR2 SVGIG, per germline (reference sequence). The CDR3 has 13 amino acids. Trimming cost V 0 bases and J 4 bases, with 9 bases left between them.

This clone appeared a single time. This chain links TRBV28 with TRBJ2-5; D not resolved. Germline-derived CDR1 and CDR2 are MDHEN and SYDVKM. The CDR3 is 15 residues long. Trimming shortened V by 6 bases and J by 0 bases, and 14 bases separated the two germline ends. The DNA of the CDR3 is TGTGCCAGCAGCCGCCCTGGCCTAAACCAAGAGACCCAGTACTTC. This encodes CASSRPGLNQETQYF.

V is TRBV10-1 and J is TRBJ2-4, with 9 bases lining up with TRBD1. The V and J ends lost 6 bases and 9 bases, in that order; junction bases with no gene match: 3. The germline CDR1 and CDR2 sequences are WNHNN and SYGVQD (reference sequence). CDR3 length: 12 amino acids. The CDR3 loop reads CASRSDRGIQYF. In DNA form, the CDR3 reads TGCGCCAGCAGGTCGGACAGGGGCATTCAGTACTTC.

V and J are TRBV27 and TRBJ2-7; a possible D gene is TRBD2 (6 bases). V dropped 11 bases and J dropped 2 bases, with 19 bases sitting between them. This CDR3 spans 14 amino acids. The germline V gene has CDR1 MNHEY and CDR2 SMNVEV (reference sequence). This CDR3 reads CASGAEGRTYEQYF. The DNA for the CDR3 is TGTGCCTCCGGGGCGGAGGGGCGAACCTACGAGCAGTACTTC.

The chain is built from TRBV19 and TRBJ2-1, with D possibly being TRBD2 (7 bases). The germline V and J ends were trimmed by 8 bases and 1 base, with 15 bases remaining between them. CDR3 length: 15 amino acids. Germline V gene data show CDR1 as LNHDA and CDR2 as SQIVND (reference sequence). CDR3 sequence reads: CASGGGLRSYNEQFF. The CDR3 DNA sequence: TGTGCCAGTGGGGGGGGCTTAAGATCCTACAATGAGCAGTTCTTC.

The rearrangement links TRBV6-6 to TRBJ1-1; a possible D gene is TRBD1 (5 bases). Between the trimmed V and J ends, which lost 1 base and 1 base, there was a span of 13 bases. This CDR3 has 16 residues. Germline lookup yields CDR1 MNHNY and CDR2 SVGAGI (reference sequence). The CDR3 sequence: CASSYFKGTGNTEAFF. The CDR3 coding sequence is TGTGCCAGCAGTTACTTCAAAGGGACGGGGAACACTGAAGCTTTCTTT.

The J gene is TRBJ1-5, the V gene TRBV6-5, with no clear D. Per the germline V gene, CDR1 is MNHEY and CDR2 is SVGAGI. CDR3 size: 15 residues. Trimming left V 2 bases short and J 2 bases short, with 10 bases between. This chain's CDR3 is CASSYKAGGNQPQHF. The CDR3 nucleotides are TGTGCCAGCAGTTACAAGGCGGGAGGCAATCAGCCCCAGCATTTT.

The chain joins TRBV5-1 to TRBJ2-6; D possibly matches TRBD1 or TRBD2 (6 bases each). CDR3 size: 16 residues. CDR1 SGHRS and CDR2 YFSETQ come from the germline V gene. Between the trimmed V and J ends, which lost 5 bases and 2 bases, there was a span of 14 bases. Here the CDR3 DNA reads TGCGCCAGCAGTTCTGGAGGGGGAACTGGGGCCAACGTCCTGACTTTC. It codes for CASSSGGGTGANVLTF.

The V call is TRBV2, the J call TRBJ2-2, with D perhaps matching TRBD1 or TRBD2 (6 bases each). This CDR3 comprises 13 residues. V lost 4 bases to trimming and J lost 6 bases, with 9 bases between them. The germline V gene has CDR1 SNHLY and CDR2 FYNNEI. The CDR3 is CASSAGEAGELFF. The CDR3 nucleotides read TGTGCCAGCAGTGCAGGGGAGGCCGGGGAGCTGTTTTTT.

V and J are TRBV5-5 and TRBJ2-5; 8 nucleotides match TRBD2. J was trimmed by 3 bases and V by 4 bases; bases with no gene match: 11. The germline CDR1 and CDR2 sequences are SGHKS and YYEKEE (reference sequence). CDR3 length equals 16 residues. CDR3 amino acids: CASSHRLAMMEETQYF. CDR3 nucleotides: TGTGCCAGCAGCCATCGACTAGCGATGATGGAAGAGACCCAGTACTTC.

V and J are TRBV19 and TRBJ2-3; TRBD2 agrees at 7 bases. J gave up 2 bases and V 0 bases, and 8 bases lay outside the gene matches. CDR1 and CDR2 from the germline V gene are LNHDA and SQIVND (reference sequence). CDR3 size: 17 residues. In DNA, the CDR3 is TGTGCCAGTAGTATAGATCTCCAGCGGGGAGACACAGATACGCAGTATTTT. Translated: CASSIDLQRGDTDTQYF.

The J gene is TRBJ1-2, the V gene TRBV19; 9 bases line up with TRBD1. CDR1 and CDR2 (germline): LNHDA, SQIVND (reference sequence). This CDR3 is 13 amino acids long. The trim removed 8 bases at V and 5 bases at J, leaving 6 bases unmatched. In nucleotides, the CDR3 is TGTGCCAGTGGGGACAGGGATTGGTATGGCTACACCTTC. Translated, it gives CASGDRDWYGYTF.

This clone occurred once. CDR3 sequence (DNA): TGTGCCAGCGTACGGCTCTTAGGGTACGAGCAGTACTTC. This encodes CASVRLLGYEQYF. The rearrangement uses TRBV9 and TRBJ2-7; D is unresolved. The CDR3 has 13 amino acids. Trimming stripped 7 bases from V and 4 bases from J, with 15 bases between. The germline gives CDR1 SGDLS, CDR2 YYNGEE. Based on the CDR3 plus reference TRBV9 and TRBJ2-7, the full variable domain is DSGVTQTPKHLITATGQRVTLRCSPRSGDLSVYWYQQSLDQGLQFLIQYYNGEERAKGNILERFSAQQFPDLHSELNLSSLELGDSALYFCASVRLLGYEQYFGPGTRLTVT.